This T cell receptor (beta chain) was observed in a study of blood T cell repertoires in COVID-19. Study-wide background: The origin of the acute and convalescent COVID-19 samples was the United States, Italy and Spain. PBMCs, B-cell-depleted T cells, or T cells provided the cDNA or gDNA that made up the material.

How the authors handled the data: Amplified reference gene primers provided the basis for estimating nucleated cell counts. Profiling relied on immunoSEQ multiplex PCR, and the TCRdb table lists in-frame clones only, not all of them. Clone size and V and J calls were adopted from that table, with D and trimming inferred from the DNA. The data contain tens of thousands of clones, 80% to 90% of them seen just once; the ten biggest clones take up roughly a sixth. There are 16 residues in the CDR3. Per the germline V gene, CDR1 is KGHDR and CDR2 is SFDVKD. The germline V and J ends were trimmed by 1 base and 0 bases, with 8 bases remaining between them.

The sequence came from a human donor in a cohort sampled during active COVID-19. V and J are TRBV24-1 and TRBJ2-2, with D unclear. Sequenced input: peripheral blood. CDR3: CATSDFGFSNTGELFF. The CDR3 coding sequence is TGTGCCACCAGTGATTTCGGTTTTTCGAACACCGGGGAGCTGTTTTTT.